These 2 T cell receptor beta chains share one sample of origin, sequenced in a study of control samples from healthy donors and cancer patients. Produced via immunoSEQ multiplex PCR; TCRdb's table is partial and in-frame only. The sample carries 80,000 or so clones, around 92% recorded once. Input material: blood. The receptors derive from a woman aged 60-75 years in good health.

V gene TRBV28 combines with J gene TRBJ2-7, with 7 bases lining up with TRBD2. Trimming took 7 bases from V and 2 from J; bases not matched to a gene: 11. CDR1 is MDHEN and CDR2 is SYDVKM in the germline V gene. The CDR3 contains 15 residues. CDR3 amino acids: CASIQSQAGTYEQYF. The CDR3 nucleotides read TGTGCCAGCATTCAATCCCAAGCGGGGACCTACGAGCAGTACTTC.

This chain joins TRBV5-1 and TRBJ2-5; TRBD1 aligns across 8 bases. CDR1 and CDR2 (germline): SGHRS, YFSETQ. Trimming removed 4 bases from V and 5 bases from J; junction bases left unmatched: 16. The CDR3 is made up of 17 amino acids. The chain's CDR3 is CASSRFPTGGTGETQYF. For the CDR3, the DNA is TGCGCCAGCAGCCGATTTCCCACAGGGGGTACGGGCGAGACCCAGTACTTC.